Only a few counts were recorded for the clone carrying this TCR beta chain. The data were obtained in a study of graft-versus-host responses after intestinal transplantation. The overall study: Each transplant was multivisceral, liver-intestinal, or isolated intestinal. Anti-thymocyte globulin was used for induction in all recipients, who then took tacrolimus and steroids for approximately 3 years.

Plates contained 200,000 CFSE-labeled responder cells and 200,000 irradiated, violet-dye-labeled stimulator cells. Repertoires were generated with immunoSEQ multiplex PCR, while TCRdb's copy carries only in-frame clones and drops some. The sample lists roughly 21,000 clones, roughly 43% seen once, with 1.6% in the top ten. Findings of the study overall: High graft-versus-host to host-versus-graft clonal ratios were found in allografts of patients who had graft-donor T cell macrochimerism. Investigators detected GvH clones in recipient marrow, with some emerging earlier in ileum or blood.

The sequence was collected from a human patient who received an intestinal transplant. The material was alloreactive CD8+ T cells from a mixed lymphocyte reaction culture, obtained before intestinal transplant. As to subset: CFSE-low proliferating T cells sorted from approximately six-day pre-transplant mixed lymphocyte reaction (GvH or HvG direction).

The CDR3 sequence is CASSPIYSGQEGVTQYF. CDR3 bases: TGTGCCAGCTCACCAATTTATAGTGGACAGGAGGGGGTTACGCAGTATTTT. J is TRBJ2-3 and V is TRBV18, with D tentatively TRBD1 (7 bases). Trimming stripped 2 bases from V and 8 bases from J, with 23 bases between. The CDR3 spans 17 residues. CDR1 and CDR2 from the germline V gene are KGHSH and LQKENI.